A single T cell receptor beta chain is shown here with its context. This clonotype has at least ten counts. Which antigen it targets is not known. No base qualities exist here, and no much larger clone lies one base off it. Systemically healthy Caucasian individuals from Russia, approximately 39 in total and aged roughly 6 to 90 years, were included as donors. Each donor gave 8 to 10 milliliters of peripheral blood, collected into EDTA-treated Vacutainer tubes. PBMCs were isolated by Ficoll-Paque density-gradient centrifugation, with at least 7 million obtained per sample. Total RNA, at least 6 micrograms per sample, was extracted from PBMCs with Trizol reagent. For every donor, flow cytometry on a PBMC aliquot measured the percentage of naive CD45RAhigh/CD27high T cells. The sample belongs to a study of blood T cells in healthy people across ages (dated by TCRdb to between 2015 and 2017). In the study overall: In model experiments, template switching captured roughly one uniquely barcoded TCR beta cDNA molecule for every two T cells. To track age-related changes in TCR beta repertoire diversity, the study relied on deep sequencing normalized with unique cDNA molecular identifiers. The donors were divided into four age groups: young (average around 15 years), middle-aged (around 41), aged (about 56) and long-lived (roughly 82). To avoid experimental bias, donors of different ages were randomly spread across the sequencing lanes. Using the same blood draw, the study looked at two additional independent replicas of 1 million unique cDNA reads for two donors, one aged 18 to 29 and the other aged 80 or older. Overall results and qualifications from the work: Observed TCR beta diversity per million T cells fell roughly linearly with age, and a significant reduction was already apparent by age approximately 41. Compared with the aged group, more naive CD4+ T cells, fewer expanded clones and increased TCR diversity were shown by the long-lived group, suggesting age selection. A strong correlation was found between observed TCR beta diversity and the percentage of naive T cells measured by flow cytometry. Conclusive comparison of naive and antigen-experienced compartments was prevented by the profiling of bulk unsorted PBMCs. Total diversity estimates from one million sequenced T cells were considered lower bounds and underestimates. Because the CMV infection status of the donors was unknown, age-related changes in expanded clonotypes may potentially have been confounded.

To prepare the library, 5' RACE was applied. Sequencing was performed on an Illumina HiSeq 2500. A second about 7 to 11 cycle PCR used a sample-barcoded 5' primer and a J-beta primer mix. Each TCR beta cDNA molecule received a unique molecular identifier from a template-switch 5' adaptor carrying 12 random nucleotides. Each sample yielded at least 3 million CDR3-containing paired-end reads. First-strand cDNA was synthesized from all RNA with the Mint cDNA synthesis kit, primed by a TRBC-specific oligonucleotide. Following uracil-DNA glycosylase treatment, all cDNA underwent a first 18-cycle PCR with the universal primers M1SS and BC2_uni_R. Concerning the study's data processing: For normalization, 1 million high-quality reads were randomly selected from each sample, with every read carrying a distinct molecular identifier. Reads with shared molecular identifiers were discarded instead of being binned into consensus sequences. MiTCR, with a Q25 quality threshold and the strictest error-elimination algorithm, was used for CDR3 identification, clonotype clustering and error correction. A nonparametric unseen species model using Euler transformation provided a lower-bound estimate of total TCR beta diversity. Using fastp at Q25 and MiXCR, TCRdb reprocessed the public reads and kept productive beta chains. CDR3 protein sequences are deduplicated, and each keeps its most common genes and DNA. The V and J calls, along with clone size, are taken from TCRdb and not from the paper's own processing. This sample has hundreds of thousands of distinct CDR3 sequences in its table, and 45% to 50% of those were observed once. Together, the top ten hold roughly a third of the sample.

Sequenced: blood. The TCR originated in a woman aged 55-75 years in good health.

The encoded CDR3 is CSAREQTGSQTQYF. The nucleotide sequence reads as follows: TGCAGTGCTAGAGAACAGACAGGGTCCCAGACCCAGTACTTC. Here the chain combines TRBV20-1 and TRBJ2-5, with 7 central nucleotides matching TRBD1. Based on the germline V gene (reference sequence), the CDR1 and CDR2 sequences are DFQATT and SNEGSKA. Ends trimmed: V by 0 bases, J by 6 bases; bases unmatched to a gene: 7. The CDR3 starts with the cysteine, ends with the phenylalanine, and has 14 residues. The entry retains the CDR3 DNA only, 42 bases that are in frame from base 1.